This is a list of T cell receptor beta chains from one sample in a study of blood T cell repertoires in COVID-19. Some clones are missing from TCRdb's copy, which holds only in-frame ones; the method was immunoSEQ multiplex PCR. Among over 90,000 clones listed, 84% were seen once. The sample consisted of peripheral blood. Every receptor here comes from a human donor in a cohort sampled during active or convalescent COVID-19. Each CDR3 is given with its conserved first and last residue. The size field is filled for only some rows; it gives once, few, many or a size class.

v_gene	j_gene	abundance	CDR3aa
TRBV5-1	TRBJ1-1	-	CASSPDTINTEAFF
TRBV10-3	TRBJ1-5	-	CAISEGERPQHF
TRBV7-2	TRBJ2-3	-	CASSLVRATDTQYF
TRBV20-1	TRBJ1-5	-	CSANDRGPYSNQPQHF
TRBV6-2/TRBV6-3	TRBJ2-2	-	CASSYTTANTGELFF
TRBV4-2	TRBJ1-2	-	CASSQDRTGASYGYTF
TRBV5-5	TRBJ1-2	once	CASSLVTGHPNYGYTF
TRBV5-6	TRBJ2-7	once	CASSRTGSSYEQYF
TRBV4-1	TRBJ1-2	-	CASSPRTGAELNYGYTF
TRBV4-1	TRBJ2-7	-	CASRAGTGRAYEQYF
TRBV11-2	TRBJ1-4	-	CASSSRPGQWNEKLFF
TRBV11-2	TRBJ2-5	-	CASSFGFPETQYF
TRBV18	TRBJ2-7	few	CASSLQGNRDYEQYF
TRBV24-1	TRBJ2-3	-	CATSESTGDTQYF
TRBV5-1	TRBJ2-5	-	CASSSSGVGGETQYF
TRBV7-2	TRBJ1-2	-	CASRPTAYYGYTF
TRBV19	TRBJ1-2	-	CASSQVDTGGGYTF
TRBV5-8	TRBJ1-2	-	CASSRTGGASFNGYTF
TRBV9	TRBJ2-5	-	CASSVGGVRETQYF
TRBV30	TRBJ1-5	-	CAWGTGIQPQHF
TRBV24-1	TRBJ1-2	-	CATSDQTDVGGYTF
TRBV12-3/TRBV12-4	TRBJ1-3	-	CASKGDGNTIYF
TRBV10-1	TRBJ2-1	-	CASSEYPDLVAQSSKFF
TRBV6-4	TRBJ2-6	-	CASSHRGSSGANVLTF
TRBV10-3	TRBJ2-5	-	CAIRISLDRQETQYF
TRBV19	TRBJ1-5	-	CASSTTGGGRQPQHF
TRBV11-2	TRBJ1-4	once	CASSLNRDIDEKLFF
TRBV7-9	TRBJ2-3	-	CASSFLQGVTDTQYF
TRBV7-9	TRBJ2-5	-	CASSKQETQYF
TRBV29-1	TRBJ2-1	-	CSVHRGLGYNEQFF
TRBV9	TRBJ1-2	-	CASSVDPGDNYGYTF
TRBV7-9	TRBJ2-5	-	CASSLDKGLETQYF
TRBV10-3	TRBJ2-7	once	CASGTGGTYEQYF
TRBV4-1	TRBJ2-5	-	CASSLRPGVQETQYF
TRBV4-1	TRBJ2-5	-	CASSITGGSGETQYF
TRBV7-2	TRBJ2-5	-	CASSLDASGETQYF
TRBV9	TRBJ2-7	-	CASSPDPYGGYEQYF
TRBV30	TRBJ2-3	-	CAWSVLRGGDTQYF
TRBV13	TRBJ1-4	-	CASSPRGGNEKLFF
TRBV6-2/TRBV6-3	TRBJ1-2	-	CASSGQGHYGYTF
TRBV18	TRBJ2-1	-	CASSPSENEQFF
TRBV3-1/TRBV3-2	TRBJ2-5	-	CASSQDRWAGGVRETQYF
TRBV6-1	TRBJ1-5	-	CASSDGNQPQHF
TRBV3-1/TRBV3-2	TRBJ2-7	-	CASSQLVENEQYF
TRBV7-3	TRBJ2-1	once	CASREDYQPYNEQFF
TRBV5-1	TRBJ1-1	-	CASSPQGGLAFF
TRBV11-3	TRBJ1-5	-	CASSPRHGNQPQHF
TRBV29-1	TRBJ1-1	once	CSVRRGTEAFF
TRBV24-1	TRBJ2-1	-	CATSDFGPGQNSYNEQFF
TRBV6-5	TRBJ1-1	once	CASRGTGRNTEAFF
TRBV9	TRBJ1-6	-	CASSYNRQGESPLHF
TRBV25-1	TRBJ2-7	-	CASSEYGDWGNEQYF
TRBV6-5	TRBJ1-2	-	CASSPPDRRGYGYTF
TRBV5-1	TRBJ2-7	-	CASSLGQGATYEQYF
TRBV5-4	TRBJ1-5	few	CASSFQQGRNQPQHF